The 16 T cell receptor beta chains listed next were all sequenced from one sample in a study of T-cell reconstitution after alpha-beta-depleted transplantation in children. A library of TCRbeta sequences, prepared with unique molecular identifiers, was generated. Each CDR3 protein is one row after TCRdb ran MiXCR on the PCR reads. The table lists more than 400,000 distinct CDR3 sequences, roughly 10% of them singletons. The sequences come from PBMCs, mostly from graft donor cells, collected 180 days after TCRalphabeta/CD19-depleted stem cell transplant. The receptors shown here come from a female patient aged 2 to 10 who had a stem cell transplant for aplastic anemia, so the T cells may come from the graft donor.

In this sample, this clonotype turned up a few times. CDR3 sequence reads: CASSAQGITNYGYTF. CDR3 coding DNA: TGTGCCAGCAGTGCGCAGGGAATTACTAACTATGGCTACACCTTC. The J gene is TRBJ1-2, the V gene TRBV6-1, with TRBD1 as a possible D gene (5 bases). The CDR3 loop spans 15 amino acids. Germline values: CDR1 MNHNS, CDR2 SASEGT. V lost 4 bases and J lost 0, with 12 bases in between.

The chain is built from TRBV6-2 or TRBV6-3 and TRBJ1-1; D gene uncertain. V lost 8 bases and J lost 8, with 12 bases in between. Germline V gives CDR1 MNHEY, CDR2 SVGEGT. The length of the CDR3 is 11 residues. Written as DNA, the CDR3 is TGTGCCAGCTCTGACGGACGAGAAGCTTTCTTT. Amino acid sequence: CASSDGREAFF.

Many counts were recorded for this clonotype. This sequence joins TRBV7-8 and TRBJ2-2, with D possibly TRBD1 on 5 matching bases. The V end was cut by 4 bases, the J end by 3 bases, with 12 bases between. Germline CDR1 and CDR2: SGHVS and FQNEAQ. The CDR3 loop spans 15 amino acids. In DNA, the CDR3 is TGTGCCAGCAGCTCACAAGGGGTCGACACCGGGGAGCTGTTTTTT. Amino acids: CASSSQGVDTGELFF.

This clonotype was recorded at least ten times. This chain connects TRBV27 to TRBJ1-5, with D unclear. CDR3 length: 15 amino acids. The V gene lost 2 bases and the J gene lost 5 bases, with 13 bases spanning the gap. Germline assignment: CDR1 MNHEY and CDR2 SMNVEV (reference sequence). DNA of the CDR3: TGTGCCAGCAGTTTAATGGCTGCAGTTCATCAGCCCCAGCATTTT. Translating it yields CASSLMAAVHQPQHF.

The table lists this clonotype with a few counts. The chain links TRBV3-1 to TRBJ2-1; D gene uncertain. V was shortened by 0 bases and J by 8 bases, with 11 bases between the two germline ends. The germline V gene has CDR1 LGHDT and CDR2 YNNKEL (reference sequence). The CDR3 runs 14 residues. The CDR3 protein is CASSQDPESYEQFF. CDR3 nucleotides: TGTGCCAGCAGCCAAGATCCTGAGTCCTATGAGCAGTTCTTC.

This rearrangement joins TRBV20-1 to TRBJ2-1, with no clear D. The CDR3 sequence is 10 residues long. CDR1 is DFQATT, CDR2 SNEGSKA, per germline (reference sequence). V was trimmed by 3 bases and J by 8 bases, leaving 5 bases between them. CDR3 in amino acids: CSASYDEQFF. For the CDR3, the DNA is TGCAGTGCTAGTTATGATGAGCAGTTCTTC.

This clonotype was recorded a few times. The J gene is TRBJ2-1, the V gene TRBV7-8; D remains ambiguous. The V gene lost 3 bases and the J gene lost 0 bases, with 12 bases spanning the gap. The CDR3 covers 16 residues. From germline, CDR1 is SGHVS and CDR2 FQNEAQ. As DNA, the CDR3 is TGTGCCAGCAGCTTGGCTTACAGTAGCTCCTACAATGAGCAGTTCTTC. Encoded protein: CASSLAYSSSYNEQFF.

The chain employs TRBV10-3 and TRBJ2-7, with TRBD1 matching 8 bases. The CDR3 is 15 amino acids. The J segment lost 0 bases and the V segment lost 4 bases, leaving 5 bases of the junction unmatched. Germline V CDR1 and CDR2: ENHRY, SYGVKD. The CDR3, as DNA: TGTGCCATCAGTGCAAGGACAGGGAGCTCCTACGAGCAGTACGTC. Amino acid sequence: CAISARTGSSYEQYV.

The CDR3 spells CASRPRTGTNTGELFF. Here the CDR3 DNA reads TGTGCCAGCAGACCTAGGACAGGAACGAACACCGGGGAGCTGTTTTTT. The chain employs TRBV7-7 and TRBJ2-2; 7 positions agree with TRBD1. Germline trimming cut 6 bases from V and 0 bases from J; bases unmatched to any gene: 7. The CDR3 totals 16 residues. The V gene's germline CDR1 is SSHAT and CDR2 FNYEAQ (reference sequence).

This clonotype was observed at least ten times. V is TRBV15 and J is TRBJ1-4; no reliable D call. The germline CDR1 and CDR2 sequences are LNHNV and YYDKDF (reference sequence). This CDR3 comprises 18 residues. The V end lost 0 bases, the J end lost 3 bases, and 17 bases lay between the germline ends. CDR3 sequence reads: CATSRDRPPIRSNEKLFF. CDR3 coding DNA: TGTGCCACCAGCAGAGATCGGCCCCCCATCCGGTCTAATGAAAAACTGTTTTTT.

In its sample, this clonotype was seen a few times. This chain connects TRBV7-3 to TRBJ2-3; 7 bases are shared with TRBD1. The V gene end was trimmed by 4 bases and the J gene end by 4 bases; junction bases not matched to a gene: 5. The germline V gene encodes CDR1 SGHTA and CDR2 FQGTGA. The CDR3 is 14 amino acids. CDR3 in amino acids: CASSSIRGSDTQYF. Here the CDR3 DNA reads TGTGCCAGCAGCTCAATCAGGGGGTCAGATACGCAGTATTTT. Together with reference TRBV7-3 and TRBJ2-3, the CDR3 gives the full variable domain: GAGVSQTPSNKVTEKGKYVELRCDPISGHTALYWYRQSLGQGPEFLIYFQGTGAADDSGLPNDRFFAVRPEGSVSTLKIQRTERGDSAVYLCASSSIRGSDTQYFGPGTRLTVL.

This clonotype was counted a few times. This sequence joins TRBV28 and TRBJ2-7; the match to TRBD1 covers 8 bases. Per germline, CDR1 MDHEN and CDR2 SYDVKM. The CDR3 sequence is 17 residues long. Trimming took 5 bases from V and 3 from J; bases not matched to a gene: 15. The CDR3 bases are TGTGCCAGCAGTCCCCCACAGGGGGTGTCCGCCCACTACGAGCAGTACGTC. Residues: CASSPPQGVSAHYEQYV.

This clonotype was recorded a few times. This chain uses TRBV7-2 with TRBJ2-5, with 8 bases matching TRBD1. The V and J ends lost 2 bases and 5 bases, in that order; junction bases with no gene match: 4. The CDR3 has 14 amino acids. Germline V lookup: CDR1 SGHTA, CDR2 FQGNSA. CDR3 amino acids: CASSLSGGSETQYF. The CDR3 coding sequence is TGTGCCAGCAGCTTATCAGGGGGCAGTGAGACCCAGTACTTC.

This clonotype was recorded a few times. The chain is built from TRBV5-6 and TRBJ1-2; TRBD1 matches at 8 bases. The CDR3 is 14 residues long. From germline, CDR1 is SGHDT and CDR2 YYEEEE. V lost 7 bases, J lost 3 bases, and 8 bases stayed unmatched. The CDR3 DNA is TGTGCCAGCCTTCGACAGGGGATGGACTATGGCTACACCTTC. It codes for CASLRQGMDYGYTF.

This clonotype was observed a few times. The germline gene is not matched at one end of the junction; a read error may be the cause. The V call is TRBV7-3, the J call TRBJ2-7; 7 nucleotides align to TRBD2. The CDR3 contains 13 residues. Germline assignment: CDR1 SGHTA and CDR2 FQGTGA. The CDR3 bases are TGTGCCAGCAGCTTAACTATAGCGGGCACACTTCACTTC. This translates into CASSLTIAGTLHF.

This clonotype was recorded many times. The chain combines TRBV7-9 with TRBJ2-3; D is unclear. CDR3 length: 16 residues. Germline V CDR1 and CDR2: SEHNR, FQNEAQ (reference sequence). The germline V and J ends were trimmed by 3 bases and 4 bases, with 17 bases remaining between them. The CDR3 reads CASSLLDPSLADTQYF. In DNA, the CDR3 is TGTGCCAGCAGCTTGTTGGACCCGAGCCTCGCAGATACGCAGTATTTT.